One and the same sample provided the 13 T cell receptor beta chains below, sequenced in a study of CD8+CD57+ T cells in acquired aplastic anemia. Those patients picked for sequencing had displayed CD8+CD57+ cell expansion on flow cytometry. CDR3 and TCR beta VDJ profiling relied on genomic DNA as the template. TCRdb reprocessed the reads via MiXCR and lists one record per CDR3 protein. The table shows roughly 280,000 distinct CDR3 sequences, with approximately 60% occurring only once. Sample: sorted CD4+, CD8+, or CD8+CD57+ T cells (not recorded which) from PBMCs. These receptors were obtained from a human donor with aplastic anemia.

This clonotype was seen more than once but under ten times. This chain joins TRBV11-3 and TRBJ2-7; 7 nucleotides agree with TRBD1. Unmatched junction bases numbered 15, after V lost 10 bases and J lost 6 bases. Per the germline V gene, CDR1 is SGHNT and CDR2 is YENEEA. The CDR3 extends over 14 amino acids. CDR3: CATGELWTGSEQYF. The CDR3 nucleotides are TGTGCCACCGGAGAACTTTGGACAGGAAGCGAGCAGTACTTC.

The CDR3 DNA sequence: TGCGCCAGCACCTTCACCGCCGGGGTGGGCAATGAGCAGTTCTTC. This gives the protein CASTFTAGVGNEQFF. The chain recombines TRBV5-1 with TRBJ2-1; D perhaps matches TRBD2 (5 bases). The CDR3 sequence is 15 residues long. Germline values: CDR1 SGHRS, CDR2 YFSETQ. The ends were cut back, 6 bases at V and 6 bases at J, with 19 bases in the middle. Together with reference TRBV5-1 and TRBJ2-1, the CDR3 gives the full variable domain: KAGVTQTPRYLIKTRGQQVTLSCSPISGHRSVSWYQQTPGQGLQFLFEYFSETQRNKGNFPGRFSGRQFSNSRSEMNVSTLELGDSALYLCASTFTAGVGNEQFFGPGTRLTVL.

The rearrangement joins TRBV29-1 to TRBJ2-5; the match to TRBD2 covers 7 bases. Per the germline V gene, CDR1 is SQVTM and CDR2 is ANQGSEA. V dropped 1 base and J dropped 5; count of bases not matched to a gene: 4. This CDR3 contains 13 residues. The CDR3 region has the DNA TGCAGCGTTGAAGGGGGACTATGCGAGACCCAGTACTTC. Protein sequence: CSVEGGLCETQYF.

This chain links TRBV10-3 with TRBJ1-5; 9 bases fit TRBD1. Germline V lookup: CDR1 ENHRY, CDR2 SYGVKD. The CDR3 is 14 amino acids. V gave up 4 bases and J gave up 7 bases; unmatched junction bases: 5. The DNA of the CDR3 is TGTGCCATCAGTGCACAGGGGGCTCGGCAGCCCCAGCATTTT. Protein sequence: CAISAQGARQPQHF.

This clonotype has at least ten counts. The chain carries TRBV12-3 or TRBV12-4 and TRBJ2-1, with 8 bases identical to TRBD2. This CDR3 region has 14 residues. With 6 bases clipped from V and 2 bases from J, the junction kept 3 bases outside the gene matches. This CDR3 reads CASRVAGPYNEQFF. The CDR3 DNA follows: TGTGCCAGCAGAGTAGCGGGGCCCTACAATGAGCAGTTCTTC.

This clonotype appeared a single time. The chain has TRBV7-9 and TRBJ1-5; no reliable D call. Germline CDR1 is SEHNR and CDR2 is FQNEAQ (reference sequence). The CDR3 is made up of 14 amino acids. V shed 6 bases and J shed 1 base, with 10 bases lying between them. For the CDR3, the DNA is TGTGCCAGCAGTTACGGTGACAGCAATCAGCCCCAGCATTTT. Translating gives CASSYGDSNQPQHF. Looking up the rest from reference TRBV7-9 and TRBJ1-5 gives the full variable domain: DTGVSQNPRHKITKRGQNVTFRCDPISEHNRLYWYRQTLGQGPEFLTYFQNEAQLEKSRLLSDRFSAERPKGSFSTLEIQRTEQGDSAMYLCASSYGDSNQPQHFGDGTRLSIL.

The V gene is TRBV5-1, the J gene TRBJ2-1; TRBD2 matches at 14 bases. This CDR3 comprises 18 residues. V lost 3 bases to trimming and J lost 1 base; unmatched junction nucleotides: 6. Germline V gene data show CDR1 as SGHRS and CDR2 as YFSETQ. CDR3 protein: CASSSAGLAGGSYNEQFF. CDR3 nucleotide sequence: TGCGCCAGCAGCTCCGCTGGACTAGCGGGAGGTTCCTACAATGAGCAGTTCTTC.

The sample holds one count of this clonotype. The chain uses TRBV5-6 and TRBJ1-2; D call uncertain. The CDR3 extends over 13 amino acids. V was cut by 4 bases and J by 4 bases, with 11 bases left in between. Germline loops: CDR1 SGHDT, CDR2 YYEEEE. This chain's CDR3 is CASSRGPSYGYTF. DNA of the CDR3: TGTGCCAGCAGCCGAGGACCGTCCTATGGCTACACCTTC.

This rearrangement joins TRBV10-3 to TRBJ2-5; either TRBD1 or TRBD2 may fit D (6 bases each). The length of the CDR3 is 13 residues. V dropped 3 bases and J dropped 3 bases, with 8 bases sitting between them. The germline CDR1 and CDR2 sequences are ENHRY and SYGVKD. DNA for the CDR3: TGTGCCATCAGTGACGGGGGCGAAGAGACCCAGTACTTC. Encoded protein: CAISDGGEETQYF.

The rearrangement links TRBV7-9 to TRBJ2-1, with 8 positions matching TRBD1. Germline CDR1 SEHNR, CDR2 FQNEAQ (reference sequence). CDR3 length equals 14 residues. Trimming removed 5 bases from V and 5 bases from J; junction bases left unmatched: 5. The CDR3 DNA is TGTGCCAGCAGCCCGGACAGGGTGGACAATGAGCAGTTCTTC. It yields the protein CASSPDRVDNEQFF.

The chain links TRBV5-6 to TRBJ2-3, with 9 nucleotides matching TRBD1. J was trimmed by 3 bases and V by 4 bases; bases with no gene match: 6. Germline loops: CDR1 SGHDT, CDR2 YYEEEE. The CDR3 has 15 amino acids. The CDR3 reads CASSHRGRGTDTQYF. The CDR3 DNA follows: TGTGCCAGCAGCCACAGGGGGCGCGGGACAGATACGCAGTATTTT.

This rearrangement joins TRBV7-3 to TRBJ2-5; D might be TRBD1 (6 bases). The V gene's germline CDR1 is SGHTA and CDR2 FQGTGA. CDR3 length equals 14 residues. The ends were cut back, 2 bases at V and 9 bases at J, with 16 bases in the middle. CDR3 sequence (DNA): TGTGCCAGCAGCTTAGGCACAGGGTTACAGCCCCAGTACTTC. Translation gives CASSLGTGLQPQYF.

About this clonotype: Germline and junction disagree at one end, which may indicate a read error. The chain couples TRBV15 to TRBJ2-2; D is unresolved. In germline, CDR1 is LNHNV, CDR2 YYDKDF (reference sequence). CDR3 length equals 13 residues. CDR3 loop: CAASSLLAGELFF. The CDR3 bases are TGTGCCGCCAGCAGCTTATTGGCCGGGGAGCTGTTTTTT.